The sample holds many counts of the clone carrying this T cell receptor beta chain. Its antigen is still unknown. The CDR3 runs to 18 residues. CDR1 is SGDLS, CDR2 YYNGEE, per germline. V was pared by 7 bases and J by 4 bases, with 29 bases between. Donor samples were obtained from healthy Caucasian individuals from Russia, aged about 6 to 100. Each sample had at least 6 million PBMCs isolated. This sample was taken from a study of blood T cells in healthy people across ages. It was with a sample-barcoded 5' primer and a J-beta primer mix that a second PCR of roughly 7 to 12 cycles was run. TCRdb reprocessed the 5' RACE reads with MiXCR, giving one entry per CDR3 protein. The sample has about 670,000 distinct CDR3 sequences; approximately 52% are singletons. Study-wide points: Total diversity from one million sequenced T cells was likely underestimated. The study found TCR beta diversity correlated strongly with naive T cell percentage.

The sequenced material came from blood. This chain links TRBV9 with TRBJ1-2; TRBD1 might be the D (6 bases). The clonotype was recovered from a woman aged 80 or older in good health. The DNA for the CDR3 is TGTGCCAGCCGCTCCAACCAGGACAGACTAATAGGAGCCTATGGCTACACCTTC. Translating it yields CASRSNQDRLIGAYGYTF. Complete variable domain (other parts from reference TRBV9 and TRBJ1-2): DSGVTQTPKHLITATGQRVTLRCSPRSGDLSVYWYQQSLDQGLQFLIQYYNGEERAKGNILERFSAQQFPDLHSELNLSSLELGDSALYFCASRSNQDRLIGAYGYTFGSGTRLTVV.